This note documents a single T cell receptor beta chain sequence. The data stem from a study of T cells in Graves' hyperthyroidism and ophthalmopathy. Germline V CDR1 and CDR2: DFQATT, SNEGSKA (reference sequence). J was trimmed by 5 bases and V by 5 bases; bases with no gene match: 6. CDR3 length: 12 residues. Amplification targeted TCR beta CDR3 regions from RNA transcripts. A first-round RT-PCR of the TCR CDR3 used the HTBI primer set. TCRdb called the multiplex PCR reads again in MiXCR, with one record for every CDR3 protein. In the table there are more than 500,000 distinct CDR3 sequences, approximately 16% of which are singletons.

The source is a woman aged 30 to 39 with Graves' ophthalmopathy. This sequence joins TRBV20-1 and TRBJ2-7; 7 nucleotides line up with TRBD2. The source material was blood. The CDR3 coding sequence is TGCAGTGCTTCGTCTAGCGGTAACGAGCAGTACTTC. Its translation: CSASSSGNEQYF.